Below are 27 T cell receptor beta chains sequenced from a single sample in a study of blood T cell repertoires in COVID-19. The table came from immunoSEQ multiplex PCR; TCRdb's copy has only in-frame clones and leaves some out. The data hold approximately 210,000 clones, with around 90% observed a single time. Specimen: PBMCs or T cells enriched from blood (not recorded which). These receptor sequences come from a woman aged 18-29 years who had recovered from COVID-19.

The rearrangement joins TRBV6-6 to TRBJ2-3; the D gene is possibly TRBD1 (5 bases). The germline V and J ends were trimmed by 6 bases and 1 base, with 11 bases remaining between them. The CDR3 loop spans 14 amino acids. From germline, CDR1 is MNHNY and CDR2 SVGAGI (reference sequence). This CDR3 is CASSKTGGTDTQYF. In nucleotides, the CDR3 is TGTGCCAGCAGCAAAACAGGAGGCACAGATACGCAGTATTTT.

V gene TRBV4-1 combines with J gene TRBJ2-1; 10 positions match TRBD1. Germline assignment: CDR1 MGHRA and CDR2 YSYEKL. The trim removed 4 bases at V and 8 bases at J, leaving 8 bases unmatched. CDR3 length equals 15 residues. The chain's CDR3 is CASSLPTGGIDEQFF. The CDR3 region has the DNA TGCGCCAGCAGCCTCCCGACAGGGGGCATCGATGAGCAGTTCTTC.

The genes are TRBV4-1 and TRBJ1-3; D is ambiguous. V dropped 0 bases and J dropped 0 bases, with 12 bases sitting between them. CDR1 MGHRA and CDR2 YSYEKL come from the germline V gene. The CDR3 sequence is 17 residues long. CDR3 region: CASSQEGAPGSGNTIYF. CDR3 bases: TGCGCCAGCAGCCAAGAAGGCGCCCCGGGCTCTGGAAACACCATATATTTT.

The V gene is TRBV4-2, the J gene TRBJ2-5; 8 bases map to TRBD1. There are 14 residues in the CDR3. Germline values: CDR1 LGHNA, CDR2 YNFKEQ. Trimming took 3 bases from V and 4 from J; bases not matched to a gene: 4. The CDR3 region is CASSHRGRGETQYF. The CDR3 bases are TGTGCCAGCAGCCACAGGGGGCGTGGAGAGACCCAGTACTTC.

The rearrangement uses TRBV2 and TRBJ1-1; tentative D call: TRBD1 (5 bases). The length of the CDR3 is 13 residues. Germline CDR1 SNHLY, CDR2 FYNNEI. The V end lost 7 bases, the J end lost 5 bases, and 14 bases lay between the germline ends. For the CDR3, the DNA is TGTGCCAGCAAGCGGGACCGAGGGACTGAAGCTTTCTTT. Protein product: CASKRDRGTEAFF. The variable domain in full, completed from reference TRBV2 and TRBJ1-1, reads EPEVTQTPSHQVTQMGQEVILRCVPISNHLYFYWYRQILGQKVEFLVSFYNNEISEKSEIFDDQFSVERPDGSNFTLKIRSTKLEDSAMYFCASKRDRGTEAFFGQGTRLTVV.

For the CDR3, the DNA is TGTGCCAGCAGCGGACTAGCGACATCCCGCTCCTACAATGAGCAGTTCTTC. It yields the protein CASSGLATSRSYNEQFF. This chain links TRBV5-6 with TRBJ2-1; 9 bases are shared with TRBD2. CDR1 is SGHDT and CDR2 is YYEEEE in the germline V gene. With 4 bases clipped from V and 0 bases from J, the junction kept 8 bases outside the gene matches. The length of the CDR3 is 17 residues.

This clone was seen once. This sequence joins TRBV9 and TRBJ1-2; D possibly corresponds to TRBD1 (6 bases). Trimming took 0 bases from V and 5 from J, leaving 11 bases between them. Germline values: CDR1 SGDLS, CDR2 YYNGEE. This CDR3 spans 14 amino acids. CDR3 nucleotide sequence: TGTGCCAGCAGCGTAGATGACAGGCGGTATGGCTACACCTTC. This gives the protein CASSVDDRRYGYTF.

This rearrangement joins TRBV5-1 to TRBJ2-2, with 8 bases fitting TRBD1. With 2 bases clipped from V and 3 bases from J, the junction kept 3 bases outside the gene matches. The V gene's germline CDR1 is SGHRS and CDR2 YFSETQ. The CDR3 covers 15 residues. CDR3 nucleotides: TGCGCCAGCAGCTTACCGGGACAGGACACCGGGGAGCTGTTTTTT. Its protein is CASSLPGQDTGELFF.

The rearrangement joins TRBV6-5 to TRBJ1-4, with 8 bases matching TRBD1. The CDR3 totals 15 residues. V trimming: 7 bases; J trimming: 6 bases; junction bases outside the gene matches: 10. In germline, CDR1 is MNHEY, CDR2 SVGAGI. The DNA of the CDR3 is TGTGCCAGCAACTCAGGGGGCGTGGGCCATGAAAAACTGTTTTTT. Amino acid sequence: CASNSGGVGHEKLFF.

V usage is TRBV19 and J usage is TRBJ1-6; D is perhaps TRBD1 (6 bases). Trimming shortened V by 4 bases and J by 10 bases, and 17 bases separated the two germline ends. The CDR3 is 15 residues long. Germline V gene sequence: CDR1 LNHDA, CDR2 SQIVND (reference sequence). CDR3 DNA sequence: TGTGCCAGTAGTACCTCCGGGACATATGGCTCACCCCTCCACTTT. The encoded protein is CASSTSGTYGSPLHF.

J is TRBJ2-1 and V is TRBV5-1, with a possible D match to TRBD2 (5 bases). The CDR3 extends over 15 amino acids. Per germline, CDR1 SGHRS and CDR2 YFSETQ. With 1 base removed from V and 2 bases from J, the gap between germline ends came to 10 bases. The CDR3 nucleotides are TGCGCCAGCAGCTTGCTGGGAGAGCCCTACAATGAGCAGTTCTTC. Its translation: CASSLLGEPYNEQFF. Looking up the rest from reference TRBV5-1 and TRBJ2-1 gives the full variable domain: KAGVTQTPRYLIKTRGQQVTLSCSPISGHRSVSWYQQTPGQGLQFLFEYFSETQRNKGNFPGRFSGRQFSNSRSEMNVSTLELGDSALYLCASSLLGEPYNEQFFGPGTRLTVL.

This rearrangement joins TRBV6-5 to TRBJ1-4, with D tentatively TRBD1 (6 bases). Between the trimmed V and J ends, which lost 0 bases and 8 bases, there was a span of 13 bases. CDR3 length: 15 amino acids. Germline V gene data show CDR1 as MNHEY and CDR2 as SVGAGI. For the CDR3, the DNA is TGTGCCAGCAGTTACTCGGGGGCAGATCGGGAAAAACTGTTTTTT. Protein: CASSYSGADREKLFF.

To note about this clone: One end of the junction fails to match germline, which may point to a read error. The gene calls are TRBV5-5 and TRBJ1-5, with D tentatively TRBD1 (5 bases). In germline, CDR1 is SGHKS, CDR2 YYEKEE (reference sequence). CDR3 length: 13 residues. CDR3 region: CARSLGGDQPQHF. CDR3 nucleotides: TGTGCCCGCAGTCTGGGGGGGGATCAGCCCCAGCATTTT. The variable domain in full, completed from reference TRBV5-5 and TRBJ1-5, reads DAGVTQSPTHLIKTRGQQVTLRCSPISGHKSVSWYQQVLGQGPQFIFQYYEKEERGRGNFPDRFSARQFPNYSSELNVNALLLGDSALYLCARSLGGDQPQHFGDGTRLSIL.

J is TRBJ2-1 and V is TRBV9, with 14 bases aligning to TRBD2. The V gene's germline CDR1 is SGDLS and CDR2 YYNGEE. The CDR3 runs 17 residues. The V and J ends lost 3 bases and 7 bases, in that order; junction bases with no gene match: 9. The CDR3 is CASSGYGLAGGKNEQFF. The CDR3, as DNA: TGTGCCAGCAGCGGCTACGGACTAGCGGGGGGTAAGAATGAGCAGTTCTTC.

J is TRBJ2-4 and V is TRBV6-5; 9 bases are shared with TRBD1. Germline assignment: CDR1 MNHEY and CDR2 SVGAGI. Trimming removed 2 bases from V and 4 bases from J; junction bases left unmatched: 0. This CDR3 has 14 amino acids. CDR3 region: CASSYGTGKNIQYF. The CDR3 DNA sequence: TGTGCCAGCAGTTACGGGACAGGGAAAAACATTCAGTACTTC.

This chain's CDR3 is CATSGQAGGASRTDTQYF. CDR3 DNA sequence: TGTGCCACCAGTGGCCAGGCCGGTGGGGCCTCCCGCACAGATACGCAGTATTTT. This chain joins TRBV24-1 and TRBJ2-3; a possible D gene is TRBD1 (5 bases). CDR1 is KGHDR and CDR2 is SFDVKD in the germline V gene. This CDR3 has 18 residues. Trimming removed 5 bases from V and 1 base from J, with 21 bases in between.

The CDR3 region is CASSDTGGREAFF. The CDR3 DNA follows: TGTGCCAGCAGCGATACAGGGGGCAGGGAAGCTTTCTTT. The chain uses TRBV5-6 and TRBJ1-1, with TRBD1 matching 9 bases. Trimming removed 4 bases from V and 8 bases from J; junction bases left unmatched: 6. The germline CDR1 and CDR2 sequences are SGHDT and YYEEEE. The CDR3 loop spans 13 amino acids.

CDR3 sequence reads: CASSQEASGGAGEQYF. The CDR3 nucleotides read TGTGCCAGCAGCCAAGAGGCCAGCGGGGGGGCCGGAGAGCAGTACTTC. The chain couples TRBV3-1 (or the pseudogene TRBV3-2) to TRBJ2-7, with 10 nucleotides matching TRBD2. V shed 0 bases and J 7 bases; nucleotides not matched to a gene: 9. Per the germline V gene, CDR1 is LGHDT and CDR2 is YNNKEL (reference sequence). The CDR3 is 16 residues long.

V and J are TRBV28 and TRBJ1-5, with D possibly matching TRBD1 (6 bases). The ends were cut back, 2 bases at V and 2 bases at J, with 10 bases in the middle. The germline V gene encodes CDR1 MDHEN and CDR2 SYDVKM. CDR3 length: 15 residues. The CDR3 DNA sequence: TGTGCCAGCAGTTTAGTGACAGGTCGCAATCAGCCCCAGCATTTT. Residues: CASSLVTGRNQPQHF.

This chain connects TRBV25-1 to TRBJ2-1, with unresolved D. The CDR3 has 12 amino acids. V was clipped by 3 bases and J by 8 bases, with 8 bases between them. CDR1 and CDR2 from the germline V gene are MGHDK and SYGVNS. The chain's CDR3 is CASSDSADEQFF. Written as DNA, the CDR3 is TGTGCCAGCAGTGATAGTGCGGATGAGCAGTTCTTC.

The V gene is TRBV6-4, the J gene TRBJ2-1; the D gene is possibly TRBD2 (6 bases). V lost 1 base and J lost 15, with 16 bases in between. This CDR3 is built from 13 residues. The germline V gene encodes CDR1 MRHNA and CDR2 SNTAGT. Here the CDR3 reads CASSDLSAGSLFF. The CDR3 nucleotides read TGTGCCAGCAGTGACTTATCGGCGGGGTCACTGTTCTTC.

The sample holds a few counts of this clone. CDR3 in amino acids: CASSEAAVSGANVLTF. The CDR3 DNA reads TGTGCCAGCAGTGAGGCGGCCGTGTCTGGGGCCAACGTCCTGACTTTC. The J gene is TRBJ2-6, the V gene TRBV6-4, with D unresolved. The length of the CDR3 is 16 residues. V lost 3 bases and J lost 1, with 10 bases in between. Germline CDR1 is MRHNA and CDR2 is SNTAGT.

The chain recombines TRBV4-1 with TRBJ2-5, with a possible D match to TRBD2 (5 bases). The CDR3 covers 17 residues. Germline V gene data show CDR1 as MGHRA and CDR2 as YSYEKL. V dropped 0 bases and J dropped 5 bases, with 19 bases sitting between them. CDR3 sequence: CASSQDPSWRVGETQYF. CDR3 DNA: TGCGCCAGCAGCCAAGATCCTTCCTGGCGGGTGGGGGAGACCCAGTACTTC.

This clone was counted between two and nine times. The chain is built from TRBV28 and TRBJ2-7; TRBD1 aligns across 8 bases. The V segment lost 2 bases and the J segment 2 bases; nucleotides outside the gene matches: 5. Germline-derived CDR1 and CDR2 are MDHEN and SYDVKM. CDR3 length: 15 residues. The CDR3 region is CASSLRQGIAYEQYF. In nucleotides, the CDR3 is TGTGCCAGCAGTTTACGACAGGGGATCGCCTACGAGCAGTACTTC.

The rearrangement uses TRBV5-1 and TRBJ2-3; tentatively, D is TRBD2 (5 bases). Germline CDR1 is SGHRS and CDR2 is YFSETQ. The CDR3 runs 15 residues. V was clipped by 0 bases and J by 6 bases, with 14 bases between them. The DNA of the CDR3 is TGCGCCAGCAGCTTGGCCGAAGGACTCGGGGATACGCAGTATTTT. Protein: CASSLAEGLGDTQYF.

The chain uses TRBV10-1 and TRBJ1-2; D may be TRBD1 (5 bases). The CDR3 length is 13 residues. Germline V gives CDR1 WNHNN, CDR2 SYGVQD (reference sequence). The V end lost 3 bases, the J end lost 6 bases, and 11 bases lay between the germline ends. The DNA for the CDR3 is TGCGCCAGCAGTGAAAAAGGGGCTAATGGCTACACCTTC. It translates to CASSEKGANGYTF.

This clone was recorded a few times. This rearrangement joins TRBV9 to TRBJ2-3; 7 positions agree with TRBD1. The J segment lost 0 bases and the V segment lost 4 bases, leaving 11 bases of the junction unmatched. The CDR3 totals 17 residues. Germline-derived CDR1 and CDR2 are SGDLS and YYNGEE. CDR3 residues: CASSYRDSHSSTDTQYF. CDR3 in DNA: TGTGCCAGCAGCTACCGGGACAGTCATTCTAGCACAGATACGCAGTATTTT.